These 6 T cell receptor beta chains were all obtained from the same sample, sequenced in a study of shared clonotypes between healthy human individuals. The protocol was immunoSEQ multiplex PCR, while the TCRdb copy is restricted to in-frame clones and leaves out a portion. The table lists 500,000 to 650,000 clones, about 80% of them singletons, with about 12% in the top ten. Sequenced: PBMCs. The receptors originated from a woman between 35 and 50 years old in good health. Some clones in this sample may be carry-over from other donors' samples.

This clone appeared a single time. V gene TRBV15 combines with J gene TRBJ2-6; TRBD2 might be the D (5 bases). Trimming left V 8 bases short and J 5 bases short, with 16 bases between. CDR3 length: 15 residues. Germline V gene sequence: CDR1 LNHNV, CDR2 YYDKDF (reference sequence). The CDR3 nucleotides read TGTGCCACCGGGAGCTCCGGGTTGTGGGCCAACGTCCTGACTTTC. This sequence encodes CATGSSGLWANVLTF.

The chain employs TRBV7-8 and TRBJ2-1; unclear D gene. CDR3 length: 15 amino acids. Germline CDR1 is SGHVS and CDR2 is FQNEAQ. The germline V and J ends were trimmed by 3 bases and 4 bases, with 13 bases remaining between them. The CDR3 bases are TGTGCCAGCAGCTTGGAGTGGGCGACATACAATGAGCAGTTCTTC. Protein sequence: CASSLEWATYNEQFF.

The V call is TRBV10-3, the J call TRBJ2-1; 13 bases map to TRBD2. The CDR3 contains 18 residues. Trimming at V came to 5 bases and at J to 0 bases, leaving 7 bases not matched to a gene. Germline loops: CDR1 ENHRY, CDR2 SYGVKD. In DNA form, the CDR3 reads TGTGCCATCAGTTCATTTAGACTAGCGGGAGGCTCCTACAATGAGCAGTTCTTC. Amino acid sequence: CAISSFRLAGGSYNEQFF.

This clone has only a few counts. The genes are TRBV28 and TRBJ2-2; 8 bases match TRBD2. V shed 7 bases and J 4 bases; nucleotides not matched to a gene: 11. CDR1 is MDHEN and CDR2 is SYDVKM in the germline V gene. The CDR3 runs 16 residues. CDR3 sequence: CASTSGGAGATGELFF. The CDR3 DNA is TGTGCCAGCACCTCCGGGGGGGCGGGTGCCACCGGGGAGCTGTTTTTT.

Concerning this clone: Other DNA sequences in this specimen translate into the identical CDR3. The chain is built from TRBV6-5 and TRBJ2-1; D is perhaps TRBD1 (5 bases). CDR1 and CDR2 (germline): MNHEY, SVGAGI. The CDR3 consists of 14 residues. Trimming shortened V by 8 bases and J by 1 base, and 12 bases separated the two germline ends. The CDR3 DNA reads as TGTGCCAGCCGGAGCAGGGCTTCCTACAATGAGCAGTTCTTC. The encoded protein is CASRSRASYNEQFF.

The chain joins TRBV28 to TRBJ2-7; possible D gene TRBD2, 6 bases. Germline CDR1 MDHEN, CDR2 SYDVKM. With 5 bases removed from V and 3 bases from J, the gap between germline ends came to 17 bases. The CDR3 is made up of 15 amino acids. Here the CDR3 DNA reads TGTGCCAGCAGTGTAGGAGGGCCGGGCTACTACGAGCAGTACTTC. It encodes CASSVGGPGYYEQYF.